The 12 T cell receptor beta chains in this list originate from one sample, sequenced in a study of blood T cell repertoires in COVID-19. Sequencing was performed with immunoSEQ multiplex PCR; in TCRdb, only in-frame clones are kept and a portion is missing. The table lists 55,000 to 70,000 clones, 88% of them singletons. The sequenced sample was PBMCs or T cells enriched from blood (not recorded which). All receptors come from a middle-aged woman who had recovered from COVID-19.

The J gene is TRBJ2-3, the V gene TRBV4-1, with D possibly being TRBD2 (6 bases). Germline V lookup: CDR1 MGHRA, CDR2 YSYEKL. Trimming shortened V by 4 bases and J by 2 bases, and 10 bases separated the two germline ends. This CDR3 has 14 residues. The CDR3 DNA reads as TGCGCCAGCAGCCCGACTAGTATCACAGATACGCAGTATTTT. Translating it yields CASSPTSITDTQYF.

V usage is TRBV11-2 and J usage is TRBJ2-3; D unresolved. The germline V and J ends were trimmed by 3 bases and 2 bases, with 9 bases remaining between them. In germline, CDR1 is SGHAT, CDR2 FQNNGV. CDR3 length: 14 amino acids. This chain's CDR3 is CASSFWQSTDTQYF. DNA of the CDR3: TGTGCCAGCAGCTTTTGGCAGTCCACAGATACGCAGTATTTT.

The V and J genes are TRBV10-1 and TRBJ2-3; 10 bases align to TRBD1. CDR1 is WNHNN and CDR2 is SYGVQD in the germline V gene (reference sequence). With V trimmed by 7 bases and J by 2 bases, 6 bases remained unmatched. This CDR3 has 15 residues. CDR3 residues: CASTAGTGVTDTQYF. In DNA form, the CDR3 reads TGCGCCAGCACTGCCGGGACAGGGGTCACAGATACGCAGTATTTT.

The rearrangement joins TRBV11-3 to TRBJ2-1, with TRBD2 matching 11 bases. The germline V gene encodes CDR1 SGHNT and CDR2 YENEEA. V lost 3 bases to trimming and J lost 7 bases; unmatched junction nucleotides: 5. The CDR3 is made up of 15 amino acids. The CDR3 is CASSFLAGGLNEQFF. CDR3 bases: TGTGCCAGCAGCTTCCTAGCGGGGGGTCTAAATGAGCAGTTCTTC.

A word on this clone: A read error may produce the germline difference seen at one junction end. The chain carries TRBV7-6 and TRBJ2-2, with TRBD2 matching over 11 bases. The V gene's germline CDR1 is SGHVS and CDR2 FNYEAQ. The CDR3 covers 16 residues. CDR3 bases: TGTGCCAGCAGCTCATTGACTAGCGGGAACGCCGGGGAGCTGTTTTTT. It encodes CASSSLTSGNAGELFF.

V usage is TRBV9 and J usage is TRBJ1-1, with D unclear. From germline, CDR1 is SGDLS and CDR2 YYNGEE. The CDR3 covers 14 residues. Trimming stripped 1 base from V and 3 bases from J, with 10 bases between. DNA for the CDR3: TGTGCCAGCAGCGTATCAGACACATACACTGAAGCTTTCTTT. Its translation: CASSVSDTYTEAFF.

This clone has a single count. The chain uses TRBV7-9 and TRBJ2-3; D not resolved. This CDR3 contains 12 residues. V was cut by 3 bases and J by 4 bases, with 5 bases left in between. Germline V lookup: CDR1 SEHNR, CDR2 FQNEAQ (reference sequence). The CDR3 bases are TGTGCCAGCAGCTTGAGATCAGATACGCAGTATTTT. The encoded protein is CASSLRSDTQYF.

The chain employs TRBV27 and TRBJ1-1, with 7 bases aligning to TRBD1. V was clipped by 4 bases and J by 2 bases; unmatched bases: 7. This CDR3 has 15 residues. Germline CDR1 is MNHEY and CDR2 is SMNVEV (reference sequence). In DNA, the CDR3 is TGTGCCAGCAGTTACTTGGGACAGCGTAACACTGAAGCTTTCTTT. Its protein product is CASSYLGQRNTEAFF.

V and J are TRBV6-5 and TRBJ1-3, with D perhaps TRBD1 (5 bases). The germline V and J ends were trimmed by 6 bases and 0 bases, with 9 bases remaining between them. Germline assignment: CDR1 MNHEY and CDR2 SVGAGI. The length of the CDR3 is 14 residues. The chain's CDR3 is CASRIQVSGNTIYF. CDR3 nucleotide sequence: TGTGCCAGCAGAATACAGGTCTCTGGAAACACCATATATTTT.

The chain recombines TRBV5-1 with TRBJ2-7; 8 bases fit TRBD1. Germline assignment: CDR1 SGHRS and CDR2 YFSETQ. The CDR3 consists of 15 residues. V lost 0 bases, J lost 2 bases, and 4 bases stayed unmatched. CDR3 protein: CASSLGQGNPYEQYF. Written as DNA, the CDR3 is TGCGCCAGCAGCTTGGGACAGGGGAACCCCTACGAGCAGTACTTC.

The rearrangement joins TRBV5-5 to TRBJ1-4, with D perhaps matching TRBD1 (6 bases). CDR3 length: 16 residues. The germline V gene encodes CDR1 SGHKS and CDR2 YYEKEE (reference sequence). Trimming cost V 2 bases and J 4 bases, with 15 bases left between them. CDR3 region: CASSFTDSPFNEKLFF. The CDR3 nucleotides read TGTGCCAGCAGCTTCACGGACAGCCCCTTTAATGAAAAACTGTTTTTT.

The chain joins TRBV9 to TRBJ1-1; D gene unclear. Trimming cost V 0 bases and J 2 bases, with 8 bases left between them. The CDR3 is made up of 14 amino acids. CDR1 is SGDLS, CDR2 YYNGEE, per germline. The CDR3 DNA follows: TGTGCCAGCAGCGTAGGTGGAGATAACACTGAAGCTTTCTTT. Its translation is CASSVGGDNTEAFF.